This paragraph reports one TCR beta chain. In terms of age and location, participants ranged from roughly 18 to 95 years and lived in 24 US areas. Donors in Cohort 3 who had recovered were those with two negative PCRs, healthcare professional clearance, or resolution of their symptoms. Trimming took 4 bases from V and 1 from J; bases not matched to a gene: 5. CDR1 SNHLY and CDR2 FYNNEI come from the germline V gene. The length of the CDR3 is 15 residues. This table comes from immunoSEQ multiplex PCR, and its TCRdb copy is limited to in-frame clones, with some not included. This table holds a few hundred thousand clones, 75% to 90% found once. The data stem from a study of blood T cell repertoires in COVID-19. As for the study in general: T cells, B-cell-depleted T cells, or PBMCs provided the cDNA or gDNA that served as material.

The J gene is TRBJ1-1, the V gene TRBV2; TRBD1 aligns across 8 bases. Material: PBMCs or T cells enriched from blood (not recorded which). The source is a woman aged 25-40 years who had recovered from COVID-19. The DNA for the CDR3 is TGTGCCAGCAGTGCTCGGACAGGGCGGAACACTGAAGCTTTCTTT. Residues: CASSARTGRNTEAFF. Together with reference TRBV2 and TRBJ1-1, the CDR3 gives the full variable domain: EPEVTQTPSHQVTQMGQEVILRCVPISNHLYFYWYRQILGQKVEFLVSFYNNEISEKSEIFDDQFSVERPDGSNFTLKIRSTKLEDSAMYFCASSARTGRNTEAFFGQGTRLTVV.